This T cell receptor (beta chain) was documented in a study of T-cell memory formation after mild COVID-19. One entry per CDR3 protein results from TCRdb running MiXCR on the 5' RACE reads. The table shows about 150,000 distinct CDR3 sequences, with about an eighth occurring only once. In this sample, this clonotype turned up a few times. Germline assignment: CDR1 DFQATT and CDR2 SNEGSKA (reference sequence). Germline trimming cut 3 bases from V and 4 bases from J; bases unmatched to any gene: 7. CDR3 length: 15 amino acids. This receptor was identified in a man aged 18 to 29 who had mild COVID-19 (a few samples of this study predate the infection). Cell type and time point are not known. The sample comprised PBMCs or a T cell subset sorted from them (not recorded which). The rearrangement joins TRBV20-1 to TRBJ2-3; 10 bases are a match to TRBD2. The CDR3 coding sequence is TGCAGTGCTAGCCCCTCTAGCGGGGGCGCAGATACGCAGTATTTT. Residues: CSASPSSGGADTQYF.